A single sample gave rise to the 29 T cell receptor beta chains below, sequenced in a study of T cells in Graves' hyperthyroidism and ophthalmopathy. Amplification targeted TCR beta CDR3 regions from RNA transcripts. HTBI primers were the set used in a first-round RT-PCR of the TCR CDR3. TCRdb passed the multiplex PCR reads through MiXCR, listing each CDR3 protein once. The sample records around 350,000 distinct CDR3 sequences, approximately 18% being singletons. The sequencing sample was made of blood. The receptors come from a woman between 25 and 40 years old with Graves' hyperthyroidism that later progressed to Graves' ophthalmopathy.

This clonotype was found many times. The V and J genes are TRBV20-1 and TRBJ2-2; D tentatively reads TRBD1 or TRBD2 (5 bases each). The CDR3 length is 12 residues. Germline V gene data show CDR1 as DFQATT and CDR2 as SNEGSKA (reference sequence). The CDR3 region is CSAPGLTGELFF. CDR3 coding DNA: TGCAGCGCCCCGGGGCTCACCGGGGAGCTGTTTTTT.

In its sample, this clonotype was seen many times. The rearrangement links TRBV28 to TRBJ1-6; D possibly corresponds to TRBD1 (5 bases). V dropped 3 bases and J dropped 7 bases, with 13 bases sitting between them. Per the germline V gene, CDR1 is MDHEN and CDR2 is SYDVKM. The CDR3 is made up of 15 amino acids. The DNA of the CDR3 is TGTGCCAGCAGTTTTGTGGCAGGGAGCAATTCACCCCTCCACTTT. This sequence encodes CASSFVAGSNSPLHF. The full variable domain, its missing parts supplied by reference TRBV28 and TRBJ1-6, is DVKVTQSSRYLVKRTGEKVFLECVQDMDHENMFWYRQDPGLGLRLIYFSYDVKMKEKGDIPEGYSVSREKKERFSLILESASTNQTSMYLCASSFVAGSNSPLHFGNGTRLTVT.

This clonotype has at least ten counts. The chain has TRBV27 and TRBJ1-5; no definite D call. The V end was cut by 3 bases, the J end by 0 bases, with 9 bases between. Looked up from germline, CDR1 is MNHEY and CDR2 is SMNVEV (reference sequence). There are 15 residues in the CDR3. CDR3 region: CASSLNGYSNQPQHF. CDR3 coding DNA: TGTGCCAGCAGTTTGAACGGCTATAGCAATCAGCCCCAGCATTTT.

The CDR3 DNA is TGCAGTGCTCGAACTAGCGGGAGCGGGGAGCTGTTTTTT. It translates to CSARTSGSGELFF. The chain is built from TRBV20-1 and TRBJ2-2; 11 positions agree with TRBD2. J was trimmed by 7 bases and V by 5 bases; bases with no gene match: 3. CDR1 is DFQATT, CDR2 SNEGSKA, per germline (reference sequence). This CDR3 has 13 amino acids.

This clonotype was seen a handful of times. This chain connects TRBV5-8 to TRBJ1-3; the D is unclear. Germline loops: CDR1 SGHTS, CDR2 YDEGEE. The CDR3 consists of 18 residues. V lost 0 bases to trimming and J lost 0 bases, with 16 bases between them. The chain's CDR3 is CASSLGVSSPSSGNTIYF. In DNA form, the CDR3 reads TGTGCCAGCAGCTTGGGTGTCAGCAGCCCCTCCTCTGGAAACACCATATATTTT.

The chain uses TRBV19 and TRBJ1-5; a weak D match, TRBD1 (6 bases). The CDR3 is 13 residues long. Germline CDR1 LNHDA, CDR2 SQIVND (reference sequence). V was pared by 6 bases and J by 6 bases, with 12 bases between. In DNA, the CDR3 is TGTGCCAGTAGCAGACAGGCTGGTCAGCCCCAGCATTTT. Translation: CASSRQAGQPQHF.

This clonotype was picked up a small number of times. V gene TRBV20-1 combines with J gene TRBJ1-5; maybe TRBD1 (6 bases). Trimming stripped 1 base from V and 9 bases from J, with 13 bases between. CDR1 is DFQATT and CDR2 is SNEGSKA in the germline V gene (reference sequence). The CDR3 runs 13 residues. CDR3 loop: CSARVAGARPQHF. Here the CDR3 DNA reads TGCAGTGCTAGAGTAGCAGGGGCGAGGCCCCAGCATTTT.

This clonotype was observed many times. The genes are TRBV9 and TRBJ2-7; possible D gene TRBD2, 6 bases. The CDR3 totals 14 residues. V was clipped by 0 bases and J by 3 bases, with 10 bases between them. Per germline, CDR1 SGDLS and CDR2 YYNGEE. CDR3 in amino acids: CASSVGTKDYEQYF. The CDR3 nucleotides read TGTGCCAGCAGCGTAGGGACTAAGGACTACGAGCAGTACTTC.

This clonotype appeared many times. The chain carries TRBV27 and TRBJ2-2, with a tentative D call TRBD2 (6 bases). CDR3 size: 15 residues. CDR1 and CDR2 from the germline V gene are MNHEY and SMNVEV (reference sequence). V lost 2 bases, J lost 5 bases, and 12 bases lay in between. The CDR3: CASSLAGLGTGELFF. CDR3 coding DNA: TGTGCCAGCAGTTTAGCGGGGCTGGGGACCGGGGAGCTGTTTTTT.

The CDR3, as DNA: TGTGCCAGCAGCTTCATATGGGGACAGGGGGACAATGAGCAGTTCTTC. This gives the protein CASSFIWGQGDNEQFF. The chain carries TRBV11-2 and TRBJ2-1; 11 bases fit TRBD1. Germline CDR1 and CDR2: SGHAT and FQNNGV. The CDR3 sequence is 16 residues long. V was clipped by 3 bases and J by 5 bases; unmatched bases: 6.

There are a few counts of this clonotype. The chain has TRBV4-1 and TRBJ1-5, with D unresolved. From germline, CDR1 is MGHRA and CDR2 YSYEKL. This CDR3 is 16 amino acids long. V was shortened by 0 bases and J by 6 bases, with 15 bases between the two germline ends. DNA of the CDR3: TGCGCCAGCAGCCAAGAACATGGAGGGTTTGGTCAGCCCCAGCATTTT. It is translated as CASSQEHGGFGQPQHF.

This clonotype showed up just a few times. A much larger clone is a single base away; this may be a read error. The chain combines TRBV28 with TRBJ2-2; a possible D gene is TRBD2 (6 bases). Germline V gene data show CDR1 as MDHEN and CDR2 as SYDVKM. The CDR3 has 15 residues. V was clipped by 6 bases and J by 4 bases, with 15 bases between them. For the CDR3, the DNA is TGTGCCAGCAGCCGGGGGTGGGGGAGCACCGGGGAGCTGTTTTTT. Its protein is CASSRGWGSTGELFF.

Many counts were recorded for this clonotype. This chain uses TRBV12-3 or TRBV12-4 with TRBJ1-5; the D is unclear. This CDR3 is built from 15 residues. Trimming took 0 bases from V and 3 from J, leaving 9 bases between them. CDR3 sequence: CASSLAGLANQPQHF. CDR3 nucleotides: TGTGCCAGCAGTTTAGCGGGGTTGGCCAATCAGCCCCAGCATTTT.

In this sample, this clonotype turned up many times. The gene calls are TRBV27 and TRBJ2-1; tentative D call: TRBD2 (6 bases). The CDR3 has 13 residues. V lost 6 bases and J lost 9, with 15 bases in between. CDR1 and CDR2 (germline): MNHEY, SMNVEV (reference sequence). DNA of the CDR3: TGTGCCAGCAGCCCGACTAGTTACCCTGAGCAGTTCTTC. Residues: CASSPTSYPEQFF.

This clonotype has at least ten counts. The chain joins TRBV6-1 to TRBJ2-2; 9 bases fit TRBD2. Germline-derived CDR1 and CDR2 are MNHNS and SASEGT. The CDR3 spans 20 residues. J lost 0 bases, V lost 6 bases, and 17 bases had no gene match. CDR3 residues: CASRSNNFGTSLANTGELFF. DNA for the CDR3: TGTGCCAGCAGAAGCAACAATTTCGGGACTAGCCTCGCGAACACCGGGGAGCTGTTTTTT.

CDR3 region: CASSSSGGPGYNEQFF. The CDR3 region has the DNA TGTGCCAGCAGTTCTAGCGGGGGGCCCGGGTACAATGAGCAGTTCTTC. The chain recombines TRBV6-1 with TRBJ2-1; 11 positions match TRBD2. Per the germline V gene, CDR1 is MNHNS and CDR2 is SASEGT. Trimming cost V 5 bases and J 4 bases; bases outside gene matches: 7. This CDR3 spans 16 amino acids.

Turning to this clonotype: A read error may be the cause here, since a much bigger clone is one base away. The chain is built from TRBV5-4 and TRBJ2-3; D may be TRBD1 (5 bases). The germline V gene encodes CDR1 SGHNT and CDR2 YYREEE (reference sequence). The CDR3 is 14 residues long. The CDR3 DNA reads TGTGCCAGCAGCTTGAGAACAGGCACAGATACGCAGTGTTTT. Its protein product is CASSLRTGTDTQCF. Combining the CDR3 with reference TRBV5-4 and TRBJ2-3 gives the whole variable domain ETGVTQSPTHLIKTRGQQVTLRCSSQSGHNTVSWYQQALGQGPQFIFQYYREEENGRGNFPPRFSGLQFPNYSSELNVNALELDDSALYLCASSLRTGTDTQCFGPGTRLTVL.

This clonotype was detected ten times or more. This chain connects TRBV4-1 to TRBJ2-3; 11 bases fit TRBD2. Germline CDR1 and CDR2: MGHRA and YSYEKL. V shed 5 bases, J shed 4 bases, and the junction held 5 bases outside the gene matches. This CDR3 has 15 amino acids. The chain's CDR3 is CASSVAGGGADTQYF. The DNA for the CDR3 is TGCGCCAGCAGCGTAGCGGGAGGGGGTGCAGATACGCAGTATTTT.

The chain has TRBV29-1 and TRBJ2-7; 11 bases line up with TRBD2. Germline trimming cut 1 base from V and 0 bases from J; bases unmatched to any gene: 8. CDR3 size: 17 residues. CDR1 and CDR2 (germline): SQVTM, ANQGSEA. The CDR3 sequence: CSVEVGLAGGSSYEQYF. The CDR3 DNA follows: TGCAGCGTTGAAGTCGGGCTAGCGGGAGGCAGCTCCTACGAGCAGTACTTC.

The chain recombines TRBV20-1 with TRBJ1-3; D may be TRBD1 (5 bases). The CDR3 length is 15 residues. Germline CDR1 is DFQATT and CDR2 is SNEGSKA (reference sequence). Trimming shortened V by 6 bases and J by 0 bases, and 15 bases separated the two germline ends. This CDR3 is CSAGGAQHSGNTIYF. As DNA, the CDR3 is TGCAGTGCCGGAGGGGCACAACACTCTGGAAACACCATATATTTT.

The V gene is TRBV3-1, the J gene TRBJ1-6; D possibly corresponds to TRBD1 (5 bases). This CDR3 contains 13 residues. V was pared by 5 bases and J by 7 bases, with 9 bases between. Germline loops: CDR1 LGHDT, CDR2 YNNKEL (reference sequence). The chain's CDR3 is CASSRGNNSPLHF. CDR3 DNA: TGTGCCAGCAGCAGGGGCAACAATTCACCCCTCCACTTT.

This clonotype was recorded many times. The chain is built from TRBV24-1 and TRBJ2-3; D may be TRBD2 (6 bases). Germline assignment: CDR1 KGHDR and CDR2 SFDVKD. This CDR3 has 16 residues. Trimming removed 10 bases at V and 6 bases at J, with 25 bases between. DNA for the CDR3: TGTGCCACTCGGGAGACCGGGACTGGGGGGATGGATACGCAGTATTTT. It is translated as CATRETGTGGMDTQYF.

In DNA, the CDR3 is TGCAGCGGCGTCAGAGGGGCTACGAACACTGAAGCTTTCTTT. It codes for CSGVRGATNTEAFF. J is TRBJ1-1 and V is TRBV20-1; a possible D gene is TRBD1 (5 bases). The CDR3 is made up of 14 amino acids. The germline V gene has CDR1 DFQATT and CDR2 SNEGSKA (reference sequence).

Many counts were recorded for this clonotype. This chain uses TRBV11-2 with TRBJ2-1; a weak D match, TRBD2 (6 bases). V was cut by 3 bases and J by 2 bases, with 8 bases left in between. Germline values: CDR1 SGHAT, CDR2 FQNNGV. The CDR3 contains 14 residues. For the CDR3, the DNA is TGTGCCAGCAGCTTTGCGGGAACCTACAATGAGCAGTTCTTC. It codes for CASSFAGTYNEQFF.

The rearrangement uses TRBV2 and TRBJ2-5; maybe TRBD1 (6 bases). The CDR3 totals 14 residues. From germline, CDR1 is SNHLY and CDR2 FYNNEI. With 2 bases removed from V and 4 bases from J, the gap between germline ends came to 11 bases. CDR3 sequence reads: CASSEQGRLETQYF. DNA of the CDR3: TGTGCCAGCAGTGAACAGGGGCGCCTAGAGACCCAGTACTTC.

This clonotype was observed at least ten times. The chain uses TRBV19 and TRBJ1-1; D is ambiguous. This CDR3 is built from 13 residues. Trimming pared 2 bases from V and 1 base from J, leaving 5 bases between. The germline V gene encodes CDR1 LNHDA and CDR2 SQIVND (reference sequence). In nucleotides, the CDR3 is TGTGCCAGTAGTATAACCGCGAACACTGAAGCTTTCTTT. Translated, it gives CASSITANTEAFF. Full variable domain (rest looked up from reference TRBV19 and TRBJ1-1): DGGITQSPKYLFRKEGQNVTLSCEQNLNHDAMYWYRQDPGQGLRLIYYSQIVNDFQKGDIAEGYSVSREKKESFPLTVTSAQKNPTAFYLCASSITANTEAFFGQGTRLTVV.

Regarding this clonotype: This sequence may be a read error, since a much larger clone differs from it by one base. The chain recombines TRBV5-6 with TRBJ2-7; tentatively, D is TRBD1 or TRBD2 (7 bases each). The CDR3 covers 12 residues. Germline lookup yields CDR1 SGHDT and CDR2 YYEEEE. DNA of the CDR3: TGTGTCAGCAGCGGGACAGTCGACGAGCAGTACTTC. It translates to CVSSGTVDEQYF. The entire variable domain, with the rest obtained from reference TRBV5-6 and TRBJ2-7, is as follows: DAGVTQSPTHLIKTRGQQVTLRCSPKSGHDTVSWYQQALGQGPQFIFQYYEEEERQRGNFPDRFSGHQFPNYSSELNVNALLLGDSALYLCVSSGTVDEQYFGPGTRLTVT.

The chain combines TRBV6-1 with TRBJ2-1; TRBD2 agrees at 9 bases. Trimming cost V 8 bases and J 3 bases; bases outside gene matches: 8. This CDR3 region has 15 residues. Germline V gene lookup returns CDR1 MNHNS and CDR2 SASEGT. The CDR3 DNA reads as TGTGCCAGCGTGCGGGGGGGGCTAAGCTACAATGAGCAGTTCTTC. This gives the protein CASVRGGLSYNEQFF.

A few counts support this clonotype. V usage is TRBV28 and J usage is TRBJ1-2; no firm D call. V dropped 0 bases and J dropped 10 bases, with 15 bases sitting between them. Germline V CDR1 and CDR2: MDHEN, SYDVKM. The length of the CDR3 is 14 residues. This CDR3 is CASSLWMTGDDYTF. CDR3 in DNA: TGTGCCAGCAGTTTATGGATGACCGGTGATGACTACACCTTC.